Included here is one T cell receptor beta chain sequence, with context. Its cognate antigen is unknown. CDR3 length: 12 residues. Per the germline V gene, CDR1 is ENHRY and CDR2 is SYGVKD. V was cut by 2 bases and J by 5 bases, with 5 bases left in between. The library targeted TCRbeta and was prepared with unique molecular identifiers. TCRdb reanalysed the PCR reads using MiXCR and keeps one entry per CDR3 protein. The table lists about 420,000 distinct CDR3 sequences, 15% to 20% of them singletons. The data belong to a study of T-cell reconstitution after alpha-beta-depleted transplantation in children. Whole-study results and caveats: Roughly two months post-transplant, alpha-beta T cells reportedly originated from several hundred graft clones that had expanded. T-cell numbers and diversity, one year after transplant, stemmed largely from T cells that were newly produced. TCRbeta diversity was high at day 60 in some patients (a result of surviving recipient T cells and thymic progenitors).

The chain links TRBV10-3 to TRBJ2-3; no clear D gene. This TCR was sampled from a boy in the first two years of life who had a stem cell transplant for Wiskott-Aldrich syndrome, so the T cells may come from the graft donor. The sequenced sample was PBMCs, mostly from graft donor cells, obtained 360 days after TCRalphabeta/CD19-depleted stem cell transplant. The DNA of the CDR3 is TGTGCCATCAGTGAGACGGGAGATACGCAGTATTTT. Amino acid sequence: CAISETGDTQYF.